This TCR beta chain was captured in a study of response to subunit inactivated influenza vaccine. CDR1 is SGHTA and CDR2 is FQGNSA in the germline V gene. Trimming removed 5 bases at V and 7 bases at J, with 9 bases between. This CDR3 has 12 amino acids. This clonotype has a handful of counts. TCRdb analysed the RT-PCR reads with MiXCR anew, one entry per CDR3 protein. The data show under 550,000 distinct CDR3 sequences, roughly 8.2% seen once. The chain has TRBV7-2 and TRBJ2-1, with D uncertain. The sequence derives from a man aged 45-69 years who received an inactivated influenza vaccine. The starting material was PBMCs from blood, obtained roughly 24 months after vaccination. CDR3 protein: CASSPLRNEQFF. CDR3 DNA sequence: TGTGCCAGCAGCCCTTTGCGAAATGAGCAGTTCTTC. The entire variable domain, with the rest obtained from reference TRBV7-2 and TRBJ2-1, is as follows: GAGVSQSPSNKVTEKGKDVELRCDPISGHTALYWYRQSLGQGLEFLIYFQGNSAPDKSGLPSDRFSAERTGGSVSTLTIQRTQQEDSAVYLCASSPLRNEQFFGPGTRLTVL.